The clone carrying this T cell receptor (beta chain) occurred once. This sample's treatment: preoperative locoregional IRX-2 cytokine immunotherapy. Samples came from a phase Ib trial of preoperative locoregional IRX-2 cytokine immunotherapy. The data were obtained in a study of preoperative IRX-2 immunotherapy in early breast cancer. Sequencing was performed with immunoSEQ multiplex PCR; in TCRdb, only in-frame clones are kept and a portion is missing. The sample shows 39,000 or so clones, about 80% of them seen only once. The receptor was isolated from a human donor with breast cancer. The sequencing used tumor tissue, collected after IRX-2 immunotherapy.

CDR3 bases: TGTGCCACCAGCATTGACGGAACAGCTAACTATGGCTACACCTTC. Amino acid sequence: CATSIDGTANYGYTF. The chain has TRBV15 and TRBJ1-2; no firm D call. Germline V CDR1 and CDR2: LNHNV, YYDKDF (reference sequence). V shed 4 bases and J shed 0 bases, with 12 bases lying between them. CDR3 length: 15 residues.